The T cell receptor beta chain described here comes from a study of T-cell reconstitution after alpha-beta-depleted transplantation in children. The V gene lost 5 bases and the J gene lost 4 bases, with 14 bases spanning the gap. The CDR3 has 14 residues. Germline V gene lookup returns CDR1 SGHAT and CDR2 FQNNGV. For TCRbeta, the library was prepared with unique molecular identifiers. TCRdb used MiXCR to reprocess the PCR reads, holding one entry per CDR3 protein. There are approximately 800,000 distinct CDR3 sequences in the sample; 16% occur only once, and roughly 5% lies in the top ten. The sample was PBMCs, mostly from graft donor cells, taken 360 days after TCRalphabeta/CD19-depleted stem cell transplant. This TCR was sampled from a male patient between 5 and 17 years old who had a stem cell transplant for acute lymphoblastic leukemia, so the T cells may come from the graft donor. The chain has TRBV11-2 and TRBJ1-1, with D possibly matching TRBD1 (5 bases). CDR3: CASSLRRRGTEAFF. CDR3 DNA: TGTGCCAGCAGCCTACGACGTAGGGGCACTGAAGCTTTCTTT.